The 18 T cell receptor beta chains below all came from one sample that was sequenced in a study of blood T cell repertoires in COVID-19. Method: immunoSEQ multiplex PCR; TCRdb's copy keeps in-frame clones and lacks some. The table shows roughly 160,000 clones, with approximately 88% occurring only once. The sequenced sample consisted of peripheral blood. These receptors all come from a woman aged 60 to 75 who had recovered from COVID-19.

The chain links TRBV28 to TRBJ1-6, with D possibly matching TRBD1 (5 bases). Trimming pared 3 bases from V and 4 bases from J, leaving 10 bases between. CDR1 is MDHEN, CDR2 SYDVKM, per germline. The CDR3 is 15 amino acids. Here the CDR3 reads CASSLGGTYNSPLHF. As DNA, the CDR3 is TGTGCCAGCAGTTTGGGAGGGACTTATAATTCACCCCTCCACTTT.

The chain joins TRBV7-6 to TRBJ1-5, with 9 bases lining up with TRBD1. The germline gives CDR1 SGHVS, CDR2 FNYEAQ. CDR3 size: 16 residues. Germline trimming cut 5 bases from V and 4 bases from J; bases unmatched to any gene: 9. CDR3 nucleotides: TGTGCCAGCAGCCTAGGGACAGGGAGGGAGAATCAGCCCCAGCATTTT. Translating gives CASSLGTGRENQPQHF.

The genes are TRBV5-1 and TRBJ1-1; no definite D call. Germline loops: CDR1 SGHRS, CDR2 YFSETQ. V lost 3 bases and J lost 5, with 23 bases in between. The CDR3 is made up of 17 amino acids. CDR3 nucleotides: TGCGCCAGCAGCTCACCAGACGGAAACGTGGGAGGGACTGAAGCTTTCTTT. Its protein product is CASSSPDGNVGGTEAFF.

This rearrangement joins TRBV12-3 or TRBV12-4 to TRBJ2-3; D remains unclear. The CDR3 length is 11 residues. V dropped 6 bases and J dropped 3 bases, with 4 bases sitting between them. The CDR3 DNA is TGTGCCAGCAGCCGTACAGATACGCAGTATTTT. Protein sequence: CASSRTDTQYF.

V and J are TRBV5-1 and TRBJ1-1; tentatively, D is TRBD1 (5 bases). Trimming cost V 2 bases and J 5 bases, with 13 bases left between them. The CDR3 is made up of 14 amino acids. Germline-derived CDR1 and CDR2 are SGHRS and YFSETQ. The CDR3 DNA sequence: TGCGCCAGCAGCTTCGCCAGGGTAGGTACTGAAGCTTTCTTT. As protein: CASSFARVGTEAFF.

The chain uses TRBV6-1 and TRBJ2-5; possibly TRBD1 for D (6 bases). In germline, CDR1 is MNHNS, CDR2 SASEGT. Trimming took 4 bases from V and 0 from J, leaving 15 bases between them. This CDR3 is built from 16 residues. The CDR3 protein is CASSVLEQGYQETQYF. In DNA, the CDR3 is TGTGCCAGCAGTGTCCTAGAACAGGGTTACCAAGAGACCCAGTACTTC.

The V gene is TRBV6-5, the J gene TRBJ2-7, with 9 bases matching TRBD1. This CDR3 spans 14 amino acids. Germline V gives CDR1 MNHEY, CDR2 SVGAGI. V lost 7 bases and J lost 1; bases outside the gene matches: 5. This CDR3 is CASIPGQGSYEQYF. The CDR3 DNA reads as TGTGCCAGCATCCCGGGACAGGGATCCTACGAGCAGTACTTC.

In its sample, this clone was seen once. The chain recombines TRBV7-3 with TRBJ2-3; a possible D gene is TRBD1 (5 bases). Germline-derived CDR1 and CDR2 are SGHTA and FQGTGA. With 1 base removed from V and 3 bases from J, the gap between germline ends came to 17 bases. This CDR3 spans 17 amino acids. CDR3 protein: CASSLRMAGKGTDTQYF. The CDR3 DNA reads as TGTGCCAGCAGCTTAAGGATGGCAGGAAAGGGGACAGATACGCAGTATTTT.

The chain has TRBV18 and TRBJ2-5; D not resolved. The CDR3 runs to 15 residues. Deletions cut 1 base from V and 1 base from J, with 10 bases between. Per the germline V gene, CDR1 is KGHSH and CDR2 is LQKENI. This chain's CDR3 is CASSPRSVGQETQYF. Here the CDR3 DNA reads TGTGCCAGCTCACCACGAAGCGTAGGCCAAGAGACCCAGTACTTC.

This chain uses TRBV10-3 with TRBJ1-5, with D perhaps TRBD1 (6 bases). The germline V gene has CDR1 ENHRY and CDR2 SYGVKD. Trimming shortened V by 0 bases and J by 2 bases, and 11 bases separated the two germline ends. This CDR3 comprises 16 residues. The CDR3 is CAISESWAGGNQPQHF. DNA of the CDR3: TGTGCCATCAGTGAGTCTTGGGCAGGGGGCAATCAGCCCCAGCATTTT.

Written as DNA, the CDR3 is TGTGCCAGCAGCTTGAACAGGGGTCAAGGGCCCCAGCATTTT. This translates into CASSLNRGQGPQHF. The J gene is TRBJ1-5, the V gene TRBV5-6, with 7 bases lining up with TRBD1. The CDR3 spans 14 residues. V lost 1 base, J lost 9 bases, and 7 bases stayed unmatched. Germline CDR1 reads SGHDT; CDR2 reads YYEEEE.

Notes on this clone: This sample also contains other DNA sequences that code for the same CDR3. This chain joins TRBV12-3 or TRBV12-4 and TRBJ2-5; D remains ambiguous. V lost 1 base to trimming and J lost 3 bases, with 6 bases between them. CDR3 length: 13 residues. The DNA of the CDR3 is TGTGCCAGCAGTTTAGGGCAGAAAGAGACCCAGTACTTC. Translated, it gives CASSLGQKETQYF.

V and J are TRBV19 and TRBJ2-6; D is possibly TRBD1 (5 bases). The germline gives CDR1 LNHDA, CDR2 SQIVND (reference sequence). CDR3 size: 16 residues. V gave up 7 bases and J gave up 1 base, with 14 bases separating them. The CDR3 is CASNVAGMSGANVLTF. As DNA, the CDR3 is TGTGCCAGTAACGTGGCAGGGATGTCTGGGGCCAACGTCCTGACTTTC.

In this sample, this clone turned up once. The chain is built from TRBV4-1 and TRBJ1-5; D gene unclear. The germline V gene encodes CDR1 MGHRA and CDR2 YSYEKL. The CDR3 is 16 amino acids. Trimming removed 0 bases at V and 2 bases at J, with 11 bases between. The CDR3 sequence: CASSQEGTGGNQPQHF. CDR3 nucleotides: TGCGCCAGCAGCCAAGAGGGTACCGGGGGCAATCAGCCCCAGCATTTT.

The rearrangement joins TRBV5-1 to TRBJ2-7; 8 bases are shared with TRBD1. Germline V lookup: CDR1 SGHRS, CDR2 YFSETQ. The CDR3 has 14 residues. The J segment lost 5 bases and the V segment lost 0 bases, leaving 4 bases of the junction unmatched. The CDR3: CASSLGQGLDEQYF. CDR3 DNA: TGCGCCAGCAGCTTGGGACAGGGGCTGGACGAGCAGTACTTC.

This rearrangement joins TRBV2 to TRBJ2-5; 10 nucleotides match TRBD2. The J segment lost 5 bases and the V segment lost 4 bases, leaving 10 bases of the junction unmatched. The CDR3 has 16 amino acids. Germline values: CDR1 SNHLY, CDR2 FYNNEI. The CDR3 region is CASSGGSAGGPETQYF. CDR3 in DNA: TGTGCCAGCAGTGGTGGCTCAGCGGGGGGGCCGGAGACCCAGTACTTC.

The chain links TRBV4-3 to TRBJ1-6; D not resolved. V shed 0 bases and J shed 9 bases, with 6 bases lying between them. This CDR3 has 13 residues. The germline CDR1 and CDR2 sequences are LGHNA and YSLEER. The DNA of the CDR3 is TGCGCCAGCAGCCAAGATAATCGTTCACCCCTCCACTTT. Translating it yields CASSQDNRSPLHF.

CDR3 bases: TGTGCCAGCAGTTTATACCGGGGTTCCACCTACAATGAGCAGTTCTTC. Its protein product is CASSLYRGSTYNEQFF. The chain carries TRBV28 and TRBJ2-1; weak D call: TRBD2 (5 bases). There are 16 residues in the CDR3. Germline lookup yields CDR1 MDHEN and CDR2 SYDVKM. Trimming took off 1 base at V and 2 bases at J, with 12 bases between the two ends.